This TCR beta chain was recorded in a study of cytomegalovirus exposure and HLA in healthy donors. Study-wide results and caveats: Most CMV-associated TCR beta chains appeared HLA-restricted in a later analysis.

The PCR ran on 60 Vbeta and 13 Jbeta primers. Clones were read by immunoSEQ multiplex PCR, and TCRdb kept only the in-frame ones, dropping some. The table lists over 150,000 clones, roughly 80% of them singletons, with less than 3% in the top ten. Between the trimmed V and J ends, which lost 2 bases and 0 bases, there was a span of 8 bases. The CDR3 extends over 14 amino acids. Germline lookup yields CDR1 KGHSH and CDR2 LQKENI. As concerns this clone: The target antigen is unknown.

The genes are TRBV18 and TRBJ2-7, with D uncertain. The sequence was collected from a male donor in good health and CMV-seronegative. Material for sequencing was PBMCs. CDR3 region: CASSPVRSSYEQYF. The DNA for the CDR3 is TGTGCCAGCTCACCAGTTAGGAGCTCCTACGAGCAGTACTTC.